This TCR beta chain appears in the sequencing data of a study of OX40 agonist ivuxolimab in advanced cancers. Germline CDR1 is LNHDA and CDR2 is SQIVND (reference sequence). The CDR3 loop spans 12 amino acids. The germline V and J ends were trimmed by 4 bases and 9 bases, with 13 bases remaining between them. Clones were read by immunoSEQ multiplex PCR, and TCRdb kept only the in-frame ones, dropping some. Among more than 20,000 clones, 85% were seen once, and the ten largest hold 15% to 20%. The sequence derives from an adult with an advanced solid tumor such as melanoma, head and neck, liver or kidney cancer. The sample was CD4+ or CD8+ T cells sorted from blood, taken in a trial of the OX40 agonist ivuxolimab. The J gene is TRBJ2-7, the V gene TRBV19, with D perhaps assigned TRBD1 or TRBD2 (5 bases each). The CDR3 DNA reads TGTGCCAGTAGTAGCCGGGACGCCGGGCAGTACTTC. It is translated as CASSSRDAGQYF.